The clone carrying this T cell receptor beta chain was found many times. The record originates from a study of breast tumors, draining lymph nodes, adjacent tissues. One entry per CDR3 protein, called by TCRdb with MiXCR from the multiplex PCR reads. In the table there are about 180,000 distinct CDR3 sequences, about 30% of which are singletons. This CDR3 has 13 amino acids. Trimming removed 5 bases from V and 5 bases from J, with 12 bases in between. Germline V lookup: CDR1 DFQATT, CDR2 SNEGSKA (reference sequence). Breast cancer patients provided tissue from their axillary draining lymph nodes. The chain is built from TRBV20-1 and TRBJ2-2, with D maybe TRBD2 (5 bases). The sample comprised axillary lymph node tissue. The receptor's source is a female donor with breast cancer. Some clones in this sample may be carry-over from other donors' samples. CDR3 nucleotides: TGCAGTGCTTCCACGAGGGTAACCGGGGAGCTGTTTTTT. It codes for CSASTRVTGELFF.